This TCR beta chain emerged from a study of T cell responses to AZD1222 COVID-19 vaccine. Regarding the study as a whole: Following two doses of AZD1222, Spike-specific TCR breadth and depth rose.

Germline values: CDR1 KGHSH, CDR2 LQKENI. V gave up 2 bases and J gave up 6 bases, with 10 bases separating them. The CDR3 is 14 residues long. Second-dose schedules of about 4 or about 12 weeks were combined. Clones were read by immunoSEQ multiplex PCR, and TCRdb kept only the in-frame ones, dropping some. The sample records roughly 80,000 clones, 90% being singletons. By share, this clone counts as medium-sized. Its antigen remains unidentified. The chain is built from TRBV18 and TRBJ1-4, with a weak D call TRBD1 (5 bases). Sequencing was performed on peripheral blood, taken 28 days after the second AZD1222 dose. The source of this sequence is an adult who received the AZD1222 COVID-19 vaccine. The CDR3 loop reads CASSPGTADEKLFF. Here the CDR3 DNA reads TGTGCCAGCTCACCAGGGACGGCTGATGAAAAACTGTTTTTT.